This T cell receptor (beta chain) was sequenced for a study of PD-L1 blockade in urothelial cancer. Study summary: Most patients, about 85% of the roughly 29, were males with bladder-origin cancer. The authors examined blood 3 weeks (second dose) and 6 weeks after treatment start. The study recovered a median of roughly 140,000 T cells per blood sample.

Some clones are missing from TCRdb's copy, which holds only in-frame ones; the method was immunoSEQ multiplex PCR. The repertoire consists of approximately 110,000 clones, with about 85% occurring once and the leading ten covering more than 2%. The CDR3 runs to 13 residues. Trimming stripped 4 bases from V and 1 base from J, with 7 bases between. Looked up from germline, CDR1 is MNHNY and CDR2 is SVGAGI (reference sequence). J is TRBJ1-1 and V is TRBV6-6; D possibly corresponds to TRBD1 (5 bases). Specimen: PBMCs, collected around atezolizumab (anti-PD-L1) treatment. This TCR derives from a man aged 50 to 60 with urothelial cancer. CDR3 DNA: TGTGCCAGCAGTTCAGACAGGAACACTGAAGCTTTCTTT. Translating gives CASSSDRNTEAFF.